This T cell receptor beta chain was retrieved from a study of CD8+CD57+ T cells in acquired aplastic anemia. Those patients picked for sequencing had displayed CD8+CD57+ cell expansion on flow cytometry. The study profiled TCR beta VDJ and CDR3 using genomic DNA as template. Via MiXCR, TCRdb re-called the reads, giving one row per CDR3 protein. The sample lists about 190,000 distinct CDR3 sequences; nearly 50% were seen once. V lost 4 bases and J 5 bases, leaving 10 bases between the germline ends. Germline values: CDR1 SEHNR, CDR2 FQNEAQ (reference sequence). The CDR3 sequence is 13 residues long. The sequence came from a human donor with aplastic anemia. Sample: sorted CD4+, CD8+, or CD8+CD57+ T cells (not recorded which) from PBMCs. The chain uses TRBV7-9 and TRBJ2-3; D gene ambiguous. The CDR3 coding sequence is TGTGCCAGCAGCTCCCAACAGCTAGATACGCAGTATTTT. This codes for CASSSQQLDTQYF.